This note documents a single TCR beta chain sequence. What it recognizes is unknown. This entry belongs to a study of early T cells in non-severe SARS-CoV-2 infection. Study-wide points: VDJdb matches were skewed toward anti-spike CD8 T cell responses.

From the 5' RACE reads, TCRdb called clonotypes with MiXCR, one entry per CDR3 protein. Among some 40,000 distinct CDR3 sequences, roughly 5% were seen once, and the ten largest hold approximately 4.8%. The V end lost 0 bases, the J end lost 4 bases, and 13 bases lay between the germline ends. The CDR3 is 15 residues long. Per germline, CDR1 MNHEY and CDR2 SVGAGI. This TCR was recovered from an adult who was a healthcare worker with PCR-confirmed SARS-CoV-2 infection or an uninfected control (not recorded which). The sequenced sample was whole blood. The V and J genes are TRBV6-5 and TRBJ2-7; D perhaps matches TRBD2 (5 bases). The CDR3 reads CASSYSIEGYYEQYF. The CDR3 DNA reads TGTGCCAGCAGTTACTCGATCGAGGGATATTACGAGCAGTACTTC.